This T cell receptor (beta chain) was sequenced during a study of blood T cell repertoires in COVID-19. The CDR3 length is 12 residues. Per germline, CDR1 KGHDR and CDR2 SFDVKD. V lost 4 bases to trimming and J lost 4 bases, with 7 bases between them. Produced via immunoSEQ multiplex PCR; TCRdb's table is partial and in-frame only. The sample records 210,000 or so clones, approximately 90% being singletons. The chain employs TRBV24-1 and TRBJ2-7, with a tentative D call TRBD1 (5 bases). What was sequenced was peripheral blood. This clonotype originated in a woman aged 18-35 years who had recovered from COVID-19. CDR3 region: CATSDREYEQYF. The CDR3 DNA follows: TGTGCCACCAGTGACAGGGAATACGAGCAGTACTTC.